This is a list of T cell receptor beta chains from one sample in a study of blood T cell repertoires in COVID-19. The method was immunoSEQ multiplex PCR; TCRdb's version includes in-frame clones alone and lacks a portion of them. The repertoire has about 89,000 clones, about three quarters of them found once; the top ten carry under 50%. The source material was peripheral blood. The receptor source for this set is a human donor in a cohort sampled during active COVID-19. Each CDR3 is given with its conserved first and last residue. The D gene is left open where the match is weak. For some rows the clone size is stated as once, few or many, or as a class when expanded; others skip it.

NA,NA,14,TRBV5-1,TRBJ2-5,CASSFRVGQETQYF,TGCGCCAGCAGCTTCCGGGTGGGCCAAGAGACCCAGTACTTC
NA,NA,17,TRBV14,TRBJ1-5,CASSQGPKRGVNQPQHF,TGTGCCAGCAGCCAAGGTCCCAAGCGGGGAGTCAATCAGCCCCAGCATTTT
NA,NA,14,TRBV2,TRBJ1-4,CASSDEGGEEKLFF,TGTGCCAGCAGTGACGAAGGCGGGGAGGAAAAACTGTTTTTT
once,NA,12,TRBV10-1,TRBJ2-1,CASSDTTNEQFF,TGCGCCAGCAGTGACACAACCAATGAGCAGTTCTTC
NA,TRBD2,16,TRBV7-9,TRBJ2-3,CASSLLAGGGTDTQYF,TGTGCCAGCAGCTTACTAGCGGGAGGTGGTACAGATACGCAGTATTTT
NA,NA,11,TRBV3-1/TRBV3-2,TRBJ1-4,CASAPGEKLFF,TGTGCGTCGGCGCCGGGAGAAAAACTGTTTTTT
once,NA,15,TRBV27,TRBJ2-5,CASRPTGRHRETQYF,TGTGCCAGCAGGCCCACAGGGCGGCATCGAGAGACCCAGTACTTC
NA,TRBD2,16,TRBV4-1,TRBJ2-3,CASSQALAGDTDTQYF,TGCGCCAGCAGCCAAGCACTAGCGGGAGACACAGATACGCAGTATTTT
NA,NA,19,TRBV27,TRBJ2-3,CASSYSYSGTRSFRDTQYF,TGTGCCAGCAGTTACTCCTACTCCGGGACAAGGTCGTTTAGGGATACGCAGTATTTT
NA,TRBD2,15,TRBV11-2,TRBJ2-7,CASSPGGRAGGRQYF,TGTGCCAGCAGCCCCGGGGGAAGAGCGGGAGGTCGGCAGTACTTC
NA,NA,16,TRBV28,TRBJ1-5,CASSYPGQFRDQPQHF,TGTGCCAGCAGTTACCCAGGGCAGTTTAGGGATCAGCCCCAGCATTTT
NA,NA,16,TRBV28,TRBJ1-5,CASRPHGGGSNQPQHF,TGTGCCAGCAGGCCTCATGGAGGAGGCAGCAATCAGCCCCAGCATTTT
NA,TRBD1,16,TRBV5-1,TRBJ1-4,CASSLAGTGHEEKLFF,TGCGCCAGCAGCTTGGCTGGGACAGGCCACGAGGAAAAACTGTTTTTT
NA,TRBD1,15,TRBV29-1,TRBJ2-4,CSAITGGRAKNIQYF,TGCAGCGCCATAACAGGGGGCCGAGCCAAAAACATTCAGTACTTC
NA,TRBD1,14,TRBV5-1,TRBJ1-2,CASSYLQGAQSYTF,TGCGCCAGCAGTTACTTACAGGGGGCGCAAAGCTACACCTTC
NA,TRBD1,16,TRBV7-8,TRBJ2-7,CASSSDRTLVSYEQYF,TGTGCCAGCAGCTCGGACAGGACCCTTGTCTCCTACGAGCAGTACTTC
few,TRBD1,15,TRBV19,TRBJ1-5,CASSMGTGGSRPQHF,TGTGCCAGTAGCATGGGGACAGGGGGGTCGAGGCCCCAGCATTTT